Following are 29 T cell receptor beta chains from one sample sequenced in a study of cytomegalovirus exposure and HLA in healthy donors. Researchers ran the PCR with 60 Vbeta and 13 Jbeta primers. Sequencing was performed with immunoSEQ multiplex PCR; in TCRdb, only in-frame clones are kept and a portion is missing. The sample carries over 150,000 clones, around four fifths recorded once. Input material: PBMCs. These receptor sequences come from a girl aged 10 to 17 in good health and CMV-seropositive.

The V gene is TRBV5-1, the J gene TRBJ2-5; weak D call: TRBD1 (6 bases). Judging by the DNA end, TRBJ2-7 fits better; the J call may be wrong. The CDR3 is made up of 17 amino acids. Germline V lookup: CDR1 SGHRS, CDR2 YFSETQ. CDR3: CASSLAITRGPAYEQYF. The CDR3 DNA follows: TGCGCCAGCAGCTTGGCCATTACCAGGGGTCCCGCCTACGAGCAGTACTTC.

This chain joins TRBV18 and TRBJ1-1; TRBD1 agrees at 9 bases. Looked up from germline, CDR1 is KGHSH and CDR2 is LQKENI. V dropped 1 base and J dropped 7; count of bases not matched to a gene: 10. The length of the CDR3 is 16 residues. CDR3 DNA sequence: TGTGCCAGCTCACCACTGGGGACAGGGAGTTCGGTTGAAGCTTTCTTT. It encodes CASSPLGTGSSVEAFF. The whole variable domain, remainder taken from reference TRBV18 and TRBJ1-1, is NAGVMQNPRHLVRRRGQEARLRCSPMKGHSHVYWYRQLPEEGLKFMVYLQKENIIDESGMPKERFSAEFPKEGPSILRIQQVVRGDSAAYFCASSPLGTGSSVEAFFGQGTRLTVV.

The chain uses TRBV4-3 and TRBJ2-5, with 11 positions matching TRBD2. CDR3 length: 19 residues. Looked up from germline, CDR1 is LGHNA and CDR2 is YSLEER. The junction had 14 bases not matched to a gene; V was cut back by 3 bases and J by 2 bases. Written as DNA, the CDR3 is TGCGCCAGCAGCCAGAGCCCGACTAGCGGGGCCAGATTACAAGAGACCCAGTACTTC. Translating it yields CASSQSPTSGARLQETQYF.

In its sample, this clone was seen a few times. The CDR3 here is CASSLSLAGGNEQFF. The CDR3 DNA reads TGTGCCAGCAGTTTATCCCTAGCGGGGGGCAATGAGCAGTTCTTC. This chain joins TRBV28 and TRBJ2-1; TRBD2 matches at 11 bases. CDR3 length equals 15 residues. Germline V CDR1 and CDR2: MDHEN, SYDVKM. J was trimmed by 6 bases and V by 1 base; bases with no gene match: 2.

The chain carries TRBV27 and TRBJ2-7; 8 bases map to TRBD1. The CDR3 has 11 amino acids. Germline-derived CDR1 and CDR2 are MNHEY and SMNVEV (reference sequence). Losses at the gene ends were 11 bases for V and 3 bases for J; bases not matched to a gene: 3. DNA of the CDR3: TGTGCCTGGACAGGGAACTACGAGCAGTACTTC. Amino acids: CAWTGNYEQYF.

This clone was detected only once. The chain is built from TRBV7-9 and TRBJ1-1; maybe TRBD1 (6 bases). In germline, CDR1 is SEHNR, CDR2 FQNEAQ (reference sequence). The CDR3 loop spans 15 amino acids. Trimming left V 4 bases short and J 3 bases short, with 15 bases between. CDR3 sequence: CASSSQGPYDTEAFF. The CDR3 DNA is TGTGCCAGCAGCTCACAGGGCCCGTACGACACTGAAGCTTTCTTT.

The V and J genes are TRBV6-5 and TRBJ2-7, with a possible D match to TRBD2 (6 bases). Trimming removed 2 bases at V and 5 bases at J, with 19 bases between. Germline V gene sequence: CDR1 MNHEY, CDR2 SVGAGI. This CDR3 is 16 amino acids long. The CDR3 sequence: CASSYGIAPWGDEQYF. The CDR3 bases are TGTGCCAGCAGTTACGGTATCGCCCCCTGGGGGGACGAGCAGTACTTC.

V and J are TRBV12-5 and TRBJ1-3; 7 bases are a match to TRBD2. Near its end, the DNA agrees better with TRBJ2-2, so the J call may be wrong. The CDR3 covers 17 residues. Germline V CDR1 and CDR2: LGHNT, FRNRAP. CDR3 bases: TGTGCTAGTGGTTCCCCCGTTTATGGGGAGGGAACCGGGGAGCTGTTTTTT. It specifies CASGSPVYGEGTGELFF.

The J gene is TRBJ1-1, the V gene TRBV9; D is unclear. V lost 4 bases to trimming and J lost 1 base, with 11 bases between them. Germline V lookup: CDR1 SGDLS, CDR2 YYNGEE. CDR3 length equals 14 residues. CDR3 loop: CASSRGEGNTEAFF. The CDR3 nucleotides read TGTGCCAGCAGCCGTGGGGAGGGGAACACTGAAGCTTTCTTT.

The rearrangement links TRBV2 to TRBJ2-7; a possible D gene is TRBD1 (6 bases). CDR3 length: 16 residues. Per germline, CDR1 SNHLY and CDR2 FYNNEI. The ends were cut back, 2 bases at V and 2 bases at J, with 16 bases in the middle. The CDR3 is CASSELAGVAPYEQYF. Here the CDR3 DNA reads TGTGCCAGCAGTGAATTAGCAGGGGTGGCCCCCTACGAGCAGTACTTC.

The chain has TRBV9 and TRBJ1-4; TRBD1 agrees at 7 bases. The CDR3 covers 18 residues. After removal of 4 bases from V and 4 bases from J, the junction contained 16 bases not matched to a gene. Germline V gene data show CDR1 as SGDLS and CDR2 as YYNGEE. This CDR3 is CASSPGGGQVGVNEKLFF. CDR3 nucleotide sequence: TGTGCCAGCAGCCCCGGCGGAGGACAGGTCGGGGTTAATGAAAAACTGTTTTTT.

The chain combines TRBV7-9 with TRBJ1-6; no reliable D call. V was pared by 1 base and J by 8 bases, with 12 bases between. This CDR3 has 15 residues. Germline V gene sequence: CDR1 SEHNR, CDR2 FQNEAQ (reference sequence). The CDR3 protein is CASSLGPGFYSPLHF. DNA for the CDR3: TGTGCCAGCAGCTTAGGGCCGGGATTTTATTCACCCCTCCACTTT.

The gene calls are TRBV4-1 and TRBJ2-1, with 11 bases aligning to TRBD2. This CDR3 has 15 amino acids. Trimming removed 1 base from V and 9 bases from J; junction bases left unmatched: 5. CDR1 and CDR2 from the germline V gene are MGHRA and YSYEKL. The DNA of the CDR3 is TGCGCCAGCAGCCAAGTACTAGCGGGGGATGGTGAGCAGTTCTTC. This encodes CASSQVLAGDGEQFF.

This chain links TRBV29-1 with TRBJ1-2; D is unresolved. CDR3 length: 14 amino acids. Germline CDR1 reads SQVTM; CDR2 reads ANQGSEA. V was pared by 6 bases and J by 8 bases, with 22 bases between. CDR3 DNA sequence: TGCAGCGTCGCGGGCCTCCTTGGTGGTGGGGGCTACACCTTC. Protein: CSVAGLLGGGGYTF.

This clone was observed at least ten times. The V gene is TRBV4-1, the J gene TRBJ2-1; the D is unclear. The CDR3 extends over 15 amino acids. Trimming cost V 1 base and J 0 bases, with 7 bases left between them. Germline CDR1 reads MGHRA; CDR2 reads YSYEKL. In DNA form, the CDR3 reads TGCGCCAGCAGCCAAGCCCACAGCTCCTACAATGAGCAGTTCTTC. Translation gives CASSQAHSSYNEQFF.

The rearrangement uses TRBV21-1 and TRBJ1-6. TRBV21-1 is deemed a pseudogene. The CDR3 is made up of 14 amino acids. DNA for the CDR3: TGTGCCAGCAGCAACCTAGAAAGGTACTCACCCCTCCACTTT. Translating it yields CASSNLERYSPLHF.

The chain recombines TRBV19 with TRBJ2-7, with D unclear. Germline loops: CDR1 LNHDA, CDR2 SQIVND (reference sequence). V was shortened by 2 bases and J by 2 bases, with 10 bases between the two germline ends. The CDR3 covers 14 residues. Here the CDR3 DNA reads TGTGCCAGTAGTATACAGACTTTTACCTACGAGCAGTACTTC. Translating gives CASSIQTFTYEQYF.

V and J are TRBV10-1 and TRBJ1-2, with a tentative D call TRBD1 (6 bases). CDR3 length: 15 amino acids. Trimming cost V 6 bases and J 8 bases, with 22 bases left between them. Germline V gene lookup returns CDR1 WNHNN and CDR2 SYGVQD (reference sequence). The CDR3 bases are TGCGCCAGCAGCGTGACAGGAATGGGGTTGGGAGGCTACACCTTC. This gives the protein CASSVTGMGLGGYTF.

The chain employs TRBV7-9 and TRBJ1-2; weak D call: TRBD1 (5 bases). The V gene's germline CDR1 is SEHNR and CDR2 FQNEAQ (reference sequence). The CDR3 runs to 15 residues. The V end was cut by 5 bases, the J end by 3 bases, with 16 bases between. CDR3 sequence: CASSKFTGGDYGYTF. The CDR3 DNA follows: TGTGCCAGCAGCAAATTCACAGGAGGGGACTATGGCTACACCTTC.

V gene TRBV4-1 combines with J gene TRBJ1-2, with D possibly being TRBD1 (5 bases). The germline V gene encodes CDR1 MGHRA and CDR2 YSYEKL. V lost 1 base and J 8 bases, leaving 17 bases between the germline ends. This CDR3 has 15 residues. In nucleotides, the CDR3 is TGCGCCAGCAGCCAAGTAGGCAGGGAATCAGGCGGCTACACCTTC. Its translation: CASSQVGRESGGYTF.

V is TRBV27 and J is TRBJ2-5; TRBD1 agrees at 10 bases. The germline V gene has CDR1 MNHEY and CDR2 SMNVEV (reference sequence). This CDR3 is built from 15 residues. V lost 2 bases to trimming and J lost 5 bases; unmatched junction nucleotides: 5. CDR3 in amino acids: CASSLNGQGVETQYF. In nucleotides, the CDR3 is TGTGCCAGCAGTTTAAACGGACAGGGGGTCGAGACCCAGTACTTC.

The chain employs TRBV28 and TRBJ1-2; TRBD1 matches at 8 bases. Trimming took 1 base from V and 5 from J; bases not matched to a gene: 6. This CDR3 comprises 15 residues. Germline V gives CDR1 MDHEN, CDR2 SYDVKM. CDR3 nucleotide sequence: TGTGCCAGCAGTTTATTGGACAGGGATCAGTATGGCTACACCTTC. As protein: CASSLLDRDQYGYTF.

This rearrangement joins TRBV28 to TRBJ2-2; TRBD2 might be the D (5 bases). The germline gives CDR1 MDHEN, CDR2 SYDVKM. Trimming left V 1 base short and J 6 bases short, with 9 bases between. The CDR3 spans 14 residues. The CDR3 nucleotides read TGTGCCAGCAGTTTATATCAGGACTCCGGGGAGCTGTTTTTT. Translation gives CASSLYQDSGELFF.

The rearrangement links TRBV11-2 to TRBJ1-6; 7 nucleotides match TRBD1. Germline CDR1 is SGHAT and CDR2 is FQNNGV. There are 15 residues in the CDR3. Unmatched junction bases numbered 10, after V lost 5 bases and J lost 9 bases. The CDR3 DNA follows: TGTGCCAGCAGCCATGACAGGGCAGTCGCTTCACCCCTCCACTTT. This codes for CASSHDRAVASPLHF.

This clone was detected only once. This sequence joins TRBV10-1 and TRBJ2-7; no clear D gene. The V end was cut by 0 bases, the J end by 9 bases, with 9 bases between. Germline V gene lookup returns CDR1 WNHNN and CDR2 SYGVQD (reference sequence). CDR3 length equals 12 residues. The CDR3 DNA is TGCGCCAGCAGTGAGTCGTCTTCGTGGCAGTACTTC. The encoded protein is CASSESSSWQYF.

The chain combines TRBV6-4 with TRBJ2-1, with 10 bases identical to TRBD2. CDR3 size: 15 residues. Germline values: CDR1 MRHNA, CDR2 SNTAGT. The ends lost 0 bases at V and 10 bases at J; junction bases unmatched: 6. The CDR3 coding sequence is TGTGCCAGCAGTGACTCCCCGGCACTAGCGGGGGAGCAGTTCTTC. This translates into CASSDSPALAGEQFF.

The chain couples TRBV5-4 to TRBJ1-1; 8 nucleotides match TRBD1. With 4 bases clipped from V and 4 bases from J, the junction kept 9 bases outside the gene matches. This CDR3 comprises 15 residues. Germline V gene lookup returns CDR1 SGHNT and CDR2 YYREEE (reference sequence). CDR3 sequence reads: CASSQDRERTTEAFF. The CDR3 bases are TGTGCCAGCAGCCAGGACAGGGAACGGACCACTGAAGCTTTCTTT. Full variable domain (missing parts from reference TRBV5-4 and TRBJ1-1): ETGVTQSPTHLIKTRGQQVTLRCSSQSGHNTVSWYQQALGQGPQFIFQYYREEENGRGNFPPRFSGLQFPNYSSELNVNALELDDSALYLCASSQDRERTTEAFFGQGTRLTVV.

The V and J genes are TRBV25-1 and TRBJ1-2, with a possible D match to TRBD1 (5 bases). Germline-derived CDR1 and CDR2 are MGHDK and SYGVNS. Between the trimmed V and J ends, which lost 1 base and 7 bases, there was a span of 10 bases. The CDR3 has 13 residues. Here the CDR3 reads CASSELGVGGYTF. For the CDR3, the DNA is TGTGCCAGCAGTGAATTAGGGGTGGGTGGCTACACCTTC.

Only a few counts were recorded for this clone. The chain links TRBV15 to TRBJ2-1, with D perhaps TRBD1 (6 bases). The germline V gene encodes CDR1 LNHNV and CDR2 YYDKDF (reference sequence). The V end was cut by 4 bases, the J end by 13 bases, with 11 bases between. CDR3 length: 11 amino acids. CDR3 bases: TGTGCCACCAGCATGGGGGCCGGACAGTTCTTC. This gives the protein CATSMGAGQFF.